This TCR beta chain derives from a study of T cell changes during pregnancy in multiple sclerosis. Profiled with immunoSEQ multiplex PCR; TCRdb holds only in-frame clones, not every one. The data contain 90,000 to 130,000 clones, roughly 90% of them singletons. Sequenced here: peripheral blood, sampled in the third trimester of pregnancy. The source of this sequence is a female donor with multiple sclerosis, enrolled in a pregnancy study.

The CDR3 protein is CATSGGTDTEAFF. The CDR3, as DNA: TGTGCCACCAGCGGGGGGACAGACACTGAAGCTTTCTTT. The V gene is TRBV15, the J gene TRBJ1-1, with 7 bases matching TRBD1. Germline assignment: CDR1 LNHNV and CDR2 YYDKDF (reference sequence). CDR3 length: 13 amino acids. Trimming cost V 5 bases and J 3 bases; bases outside gene matches: 3.